This T cell receptor (beta chain) was recovered during a study of shared T cell receptors in the human thymus (dated by TCRdb to the early 2020s). Broadly, across the study: The study examined how self-reactive, shared T-cell receptor alpha chains are generated in the human thymus.

The library was obtained by the immunoSEQ multiplex PCR assay. TCRdb took this table from immuneACCESS and kept in-frame rearrangements with V and J called. Such tables lack part of the clones; where checked against another copy, unresolved V genes explain under half of the gap, and the rest is unexplained. For this sample the table gives about 610,000 clones, of which 88% were detected only once. The ten largest clonotypes hold around 0.0099% of the sample. V is pared back by 6 bases and J by 4 bases, with 10 bases lying between the germline termini. The CDR3 spans 13 residues, from the cysteine through the phenylalanine. Only the CDR3 portion is preserved as DNA: 39 bases, with reading frame beginning at the first base. Per the germline V gene, SNHLY is the CDR1 and FYNNEI is the CDR2. In regard to this clone: Its recognized antigen is unknown. Within one base of it there is no much larger clone, and no base qualities were kept.

These same data were also listed under a study on human thymus T cells. The second study also describes: The donors were immunologically healthy infants in Finland who had open corrective cardiac surgery for congenital heart defects. Thymus tissue was collected as surgical resects that were removed during corrective cardiac surgery. Both the thymic and the peripheral blood repertoires appeared to show biased V and J gene segment usage. The related research found that thymic TCR repertoires overlapped highly between unrelated individuals. The study described the TCR alpha and beta repertoires in fewer than 10 infant thymus samples and a few matching peripheral blood samples. The infant donors were roughly 7 to 244 days old, and the cohort included roughly six males and a couple of females. After being mechanically released from the tissue, thymocytes were kept at -70 degrees C in pellets of about 9.5-30 million cells. Genomic DNA was extracted from frozen cell pellets with a QIAsymphony instrument. The immunoSEQ multiplex PCR assay was used to amplify the TCRB and TCRAD loci from a standardized amount of quality-controlled genomic DNA. The V(D)J region was spanned by amplicons of a length sufficient to cover the CDR3 and to identify V and J genes. The amplicons were sequenced on an Illumina platform via the commercial immunoSEQ service. Primer bias and sequencing errors were corrected as previously described, and TCRAD and TCRB were defined on the basis of the IMGT database. immunoSEQ Analyzer 3.0 and VDJTools were used for repertoire analysis, which covered basic statistics, V/J segment usage, diversity estimates, rarefaction and pairwise overlap. Diversity was estimated using the Chao1, ChaoE, Efron-Thisted, Shannon and inverse Simpson indices, and was also estimated on datasets down-sampled to the size of the smallest sample. Repertoire overlap used strict matching of CDR3 nucleotide sequence, V gene and J gene, with Jaccard-based multidimensional scaling clustering. On average, thymus samples yielded roughly 800,000 unique TCRB clonotypes, whereas blood samples yielded 65,000 to 100,000.

The TCR comes from a boy younger than two with a congenital heart defect. Donor details come from another sample of the same person, matched by shared clones. Specimen: thymocytes. The rearrangement combines TRBV2 with TRBJ2-1; a tentative D call is TRBD2 (6 bases match). Here is the DNA: TGTGCCAGCAGACAAGGACTATACAATGAGCAGTTCTTC. This encodes CASRQGLYNEQFF.